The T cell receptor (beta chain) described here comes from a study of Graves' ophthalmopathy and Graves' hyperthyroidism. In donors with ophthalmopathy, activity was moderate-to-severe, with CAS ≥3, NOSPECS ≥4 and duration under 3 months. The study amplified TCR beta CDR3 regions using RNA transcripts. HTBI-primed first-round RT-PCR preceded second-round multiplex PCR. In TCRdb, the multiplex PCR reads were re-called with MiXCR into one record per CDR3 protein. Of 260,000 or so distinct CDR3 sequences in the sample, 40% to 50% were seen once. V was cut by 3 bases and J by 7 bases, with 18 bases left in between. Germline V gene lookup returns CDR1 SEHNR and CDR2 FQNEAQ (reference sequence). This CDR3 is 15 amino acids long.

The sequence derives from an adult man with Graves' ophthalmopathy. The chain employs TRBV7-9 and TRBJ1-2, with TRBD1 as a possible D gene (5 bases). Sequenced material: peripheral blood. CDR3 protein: CASSFTRGGGSGYTF. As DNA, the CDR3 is TGTGCCAGCAGCTTTACTCGCGGGGGAGGGAGTGGCTACACCTTC.